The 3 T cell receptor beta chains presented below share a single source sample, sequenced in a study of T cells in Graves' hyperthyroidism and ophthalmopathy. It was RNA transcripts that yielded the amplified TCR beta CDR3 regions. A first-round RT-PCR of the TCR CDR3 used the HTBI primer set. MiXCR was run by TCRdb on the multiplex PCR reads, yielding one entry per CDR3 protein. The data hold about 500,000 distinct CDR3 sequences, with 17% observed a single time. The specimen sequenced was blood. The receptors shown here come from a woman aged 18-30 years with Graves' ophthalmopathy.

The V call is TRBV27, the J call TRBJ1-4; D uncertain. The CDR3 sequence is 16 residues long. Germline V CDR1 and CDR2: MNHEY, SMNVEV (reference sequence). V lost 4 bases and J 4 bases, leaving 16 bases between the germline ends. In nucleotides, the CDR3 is TGTGCCAGCAGTTCCGTAGGACGGGATCTTAATGAAAAACTGTTTTTT. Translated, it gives CASSSVGRDLNEKLFF.

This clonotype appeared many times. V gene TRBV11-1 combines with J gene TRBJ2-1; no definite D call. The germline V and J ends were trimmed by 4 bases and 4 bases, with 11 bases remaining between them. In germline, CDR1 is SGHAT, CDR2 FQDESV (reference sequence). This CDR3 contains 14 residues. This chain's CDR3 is CASSSTAWYNEQFF. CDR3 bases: TGTGCCAGCAGCTCCACGGCCTGGTACAATGAGCAGTTCTTC.

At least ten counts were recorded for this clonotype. DNA of the CDR3: TGTGCCAGCAGCCCCGCGCGCGGGGGCAGCACAGATACGCAGTATTTT. Translation: CASSPARGGSTDTQYF. The V gene is TRBV3-1, the J gene TRBJ2-3, with a tentative D call TRBD2 (7 bases). There are 16 residues in the CDR3. V dropped 4 bases and J dropped 0 bases, with 14 bases sitting between them. The V gene's germline CDR1 is LGHDT and CDR2 YNNKEL (reference sequence).